The next 10 T cell receptor beta chains were all read from a single sample in a study of CD8+ T cells in alopecia areata. RNA extraction and reverse transcription yielded cDNA as sequencing template. Only in-frame clones appear in the TCRdb table, and some are missing; sequencing was by immunoSEQ multiplex PCR. The sample consists of some 130,000 clones, approximately 49% of them appearing once. Sequenced here: CD8+ T cells sorted from blood, sampled at week 0. These receptor sequences come from a human donor with alopecia areata.

The rearrangement joins TRBV6-4 to TRBJ2-1; TRBD2 agrees at 8 bases. The germline gives CDR1 MRHNA, CDR2 SNTAGT. Trimming at V came to 0 bases and at J to 7 bases, leaving 5 bases not matched to a gene. The CDR3 spans 15 residues. The CDR3 protein is CASSDSGGGYNEQFF. The CDR3 region has the DNA TGTGCCAGCAGTGACTCTGGCGGGGGGTATAATGAGCAGTTCTTC.

Comments on this clone: Other DNA sequences in the sample encode the same CDR3. The chain links TRBV5-1 to TRBJ1-1; D call uncertain. The V and J ends lost 2 bases and 4 bases respectively, with 9 bases between them. Germline-derived CDR1 and CDR2 are SGHRS and YFSETQ. CDR3 length equals 13 residues. The CDR3 coding sequence is TGCGCCAGCAGCTTAGGGCAGCCCACTGAAGCTTTCTTT. It codes for CASSLGQPTEAFF.

The sample holds one count of this clone. The V and J genes are TRBV25-1 and TRBJ1-1; 10 bases align to TRBD1. CDR1 and CDR2 (germline): MGHDK, SYGVNS. The CDR3 totals 14 residues. Trimming took 6 bases from V and 4 from J; bases not matched to a gene: 5. DNA of the CDR3: TGTGCCAGCAGGGACAGGGGGTTTATCACTGAAGCTTTCTTT. Its protein product is CASRDRGFITEAFF.

The V call is TRBV13, the J call TRBJ2-7; no clear D gene. There are 14 residues in the CDR3. CDR1 PRHDT and CDR2 FYEKMQ come from the germline V gene (reference sequence). V lost 0 bases and J 2 bases, leaving 8 bases between the germline ends. The CDR3 DNA sequence: TGTGCCAGCAGCTTAGGGGAATCCCCCTACGAGCAGTACTTC. This sequence encodes CASSLGESPYEQYF.

The rearrangement uses TRBV10-3 and TRBJ1-1; 7 bases align to TRBD1. The CDR3 runs to 13 residues. The trim removed 10 bases at V and 3 bases at J, leaving 8 bases unmatched. CDR1 ENHRY and CDR2 SYGVKD come from the germline V gene. The CDR3: CATRGQVDTEAFF. The CDR3 region has the DNA TGTGCCACCAGAGGACAGGTAGACACTGAAGCTTTCTTT.

V and J are TRBV6-5 and TRBJ2-1; perhaps TRBD1 as D (6 bases). Trimming took off 2 bases at V and 8 bases at J, with 19 bases between the two ends. The CDR3 covers 16 residues. Germline-derived CDR1 and CDR2 are MNHEY and SVGAGI. The CDR3 coding sequence is TGTGCCAGCAGTTACGGTGCAGGGGAGTGGCTTTATGAGCAGTTCTTC. Amino acids: CASSYGAGEWLYEQFF.

The chain carries TRBV10-3 and TRBJ1-5, with D unclear. The length of the CDR3 is 13 residues. In germline, CDR1 is ENHRY, CDR2 SYGVKD. Trimming shortened V by 10 bases and J by 3 bases, and 13 bases separated the two germline ends. CDR3 DNA: TGTGCCACCTCCGACGAGGACAATCAGCCCCAGCATTTT. It specifies CATSDEDNQPQHF.

This chain links TRBV9 with TRBJ2-7, with D possibly being TRBD1 (6 bases). CDR3 length equals 15 residues. Germline CDR1 reads SGDLS; CDR2 reads YYNGEE. Between the trimmed V and J ends, which lost 4 bases and 4 bases, there was a span of 18 bases. CDR3 amino acids: CASSFTGTKAYEQYF. Here the CDR3 DNA reads TGTGCCAGCAGCTTTACCGGGACAAAAGCTTACGAGCAGTACTTC.

This clone has more than one count but fewer than ten. The V and J genes are TRBV5-6 and TRBJ1-2; 8 bases fit TRBD1. Germline V gene sequence: CDR1 SGHDT, CDR2 YYEEEE. V lost 0 bases, J lost 8 bases, and 9 bases stayed unmatched. The CDR3 covers 15 residues. The CDR3 sequence is CASSLEGRDRRGYTF. DNA of the CDR3: TGTGCCAGCAGCTTGGAGGGTCGGGACAGGCGGGGCTACACCTTC.

The chain couples TRBV25-1 to TRBJ1-3, with D hard to call. The CDR3 runs 13 residues. Germline-derived CDR1 and CDR2 are MGHDK and SYGVNS. V was shortened by 0 bases and J by 4 bases, with 4 bases between the two germline ends. CDR3 sequence: CASSEYQGNTIYF. In DNA form, the CDR3 reads TGTGCCAGCAGTGAATATCAAGGAAACACCATATATTTT.